This TCR beta chain comes out of a study of human T cells and chemical hapten exposure. Whole-study context: Diphenylcyclopropenone, dosed weekly to the scalp, was given to patients throughout the roughly 24-week study.

In TCRdb, the RACE reads were re-called with MiXCR into one record per CDR3 protein. Among 150,000 to 200,000 distinct CDR3 sequences listed, roughly 15% were seen once. This clonotype appeared a few times. Sample time point: patch test 1, 2 weeks after DPC sensitization. Noted treatment: therapeutic diphenylcyclopropenone sensitization with weekly scalp DPC. Blood was drawn before each patch test was applied. V lost 3 bases, J lost 7 bases, and 9 bases lay in between. The CDR3 has 12 amino acids. Germline CDR1 is DFQATT and CDR2 is SNEGSKA (reference sequence). This receptor was identified in a woman aged 25 to 39 with alopecia areata. Some clones in this sample may be carry-over from other donors' samples. This material consisted of whole blood, taken in connection with sensitization to the hapten diphenylcyclopropenone (DPC). The rearrangement uses TRBV20-1 and TRBJ1-4; unclear D gene. The DNA of the CDR3 is TGCAGTGCTAGTACCCTGGGTGAAAAACTGTTTTTT. Protein sequence: CSASTLGEKLFF.